The rows below give T cell receptor beta chains drawn from one sample of a study of T cells in Graves' hyperthyroidism and ophthalmopathy. TCRdb fed the multiplex PCR reads into MiXCR, producing one record per CDR3 protein. Of some 600,000 distinct CDR3 sequences listed, under 60% are singletons. The sequencing sample was made of peripheral blood or thyroid tissue (not recorded which). The receptors here all came from a woman under 30 with Graves' hyperthyroidism. Both conserved end residues are part of each CDR3. A D gene is named only where the DNA matches it firmly. A row's size may be missing; if present it is once, few, many or a size class.

J gene: TRBJ1-4
D gene: NA
V gene: TRBV7-3
clone size: NA
CDR3 DNA: TGTGCCAGCAGCATCCCCTGGGGGGATGAAAAACTGTTTTTT
CDR3 protein: CASSIPWGDEKLFF

J gene: TRBJ2-7
D gene: TRBD2
V gene: TRBV7-8
clone size: few
CDR3 DNA: TGTGCCAGCAGCCCCCTAAGCGGGAGCGCCTACGAGCAGTACTTC
CDR3 protein: CASSPLSGSAYEQYF

J gene: TRBJ1-5
D gene: NA
V gene: TRBV12-3/TRBV12-4
clone size: NA
CDR3 DNA: TGTACCAGCAGTAAGGACAACGGGGGCAATCAGCCCCAGCATTTT
CDR3 protein: CTSSKDNGGNQPQHF

J gene: TRBJ1-2
D gene: NA
V gene: TRBV2
clone size: once
CDR3 DNA: TGTGCCAGCAGTGAAAGAGGAAACACCTTC
CDR3 protein: CASSERGNTF

J gene: TRBJ2-7
D gene: NA
V gene: TRBV12-3/TRBV12-4
clone size: few
CDR3 DNA: TGTGCCAGCAGTCCCACGGACAAATCCTACGAGCAGTACTTC
CDR3 protein: CASSPTDKSYEQYF

J gene: TRBJ2-5
D gene: NA
V gene: TRBV24-1
clone size: NA
CDR3 DNA: TGTGCCACCAGTGAACAAGAGACCCAGTACTTC
CDR3 protein: CATSEQETQYF

J gene: TRBJ1-2
D gene: TRBD1
V gene: TRBV7-8
clone size: few
CDR3 DNA: TGTGCCAGCAGCGGGGGACAGTCAACTTATGGCTACACCTTC
CDR3 protein: CASSGGQSTYGYTF

J gene: TRBJ1-5
D gene: NA
V gene: TRBV7-2
clone size: few
CDR3 DNA: TGTGCCAGCAGCCCGACCCCACTCAAGGATCAGCCCCAGCATTTT
CDR3 protein: CASSPTPLKDQPQHF

J gene: TRBJ1-4
D gene: NA
V gene: TRBV19
clone size: NA
CDR3 DNA: TGTGCCAGTACCCAAAGGGCTGAAAAACTGTTTTTT
CDR3 protein: CASTQRAEKLFF

J gene: TRBJ2-2
D gene: NA
V gene: TRBV7-9
clone size: NA
CDR3 DNA: TGTGCCAGCAGCCCGCAAAAGAACACCGGGGAGCTGTTTTTT
CDR3 protein: CASSPQKNTGELFF

J gene: TRBJ1-2
D gene: NA
V gene: TRBV7-2
clone size: many
CDR3 DNA: TGTGCCAGCAGCTTAGTGGGCAGTGCTAACTATGGCTACACCTTC
CDR3 protein: CASSLVGSANYGYTF

J gene: TRBJ2-3
D gene: NA
V gene: TRBV10-3
clone size: NA
CDR3 DNA: TGTGCCATCAGTGTGGAACCTAGCACAGATACGCAGTATTTT
CDR3 protein: CAISVEPSTDTQYF

J gene: TRBJ1-5
D gene: NA
V gene: TRBV2
clone size: NA
CDR3 DNA: TGTGCCAGCAGTTACCGCAGGCCTAGCAATCAGCCCCAGCATTTT
CDR3 protein: CASSYRRPSNQPQHF

J gene: TRBJ2-5
D gene: NA
V gene: TRBV2
clone size: once
CDR3 DNA: TGTGCCAGCAGTGAAGAGTCAGGACAGTTACAAGAGACCCAGTACTTC
CDR3 protein: CASSEESGQLQETQYF

J gene: TRBJ1-5
D gene: NA
V gene: TRBV20-1
clone size: few
CDR3 DNA: TGCAGTGCTAGAGGCTTGGGGGGTTATAGCAATCAGCCCCAGCATTTT
CDR3 protein: CSARGLGGYSNQPQHF

J gene: TRBJ2-5
D gene: NA
V gene: TRBV5-1
clone size: once
CDR3 DNA: TGCGCCAGCAGGTCTGAGGGGGGGCGCACGGAGACCCAGTACTTC
CDR3 protein: CASRSEGGRTETQYF

J gene: TRBJ2-7
D gene: TRBD1
V gene: TRBV7-9
clone size: few
CDR3 DNA: TGTGCCAGCGGGACAGCGCCCGAGCAGTACTTC
CDR3 protein: CASGTAPEQYF

J gene: TRBJ1-5
D gene: NA
V gene: TRBV7-4
clone size: NA
CDR3 DNA: TGTGCCAGCAGCTTAGCGGTGGGAACGTATAGCAATCAGCCCCAGCATTTT
CDR3 protein: CASSLAVGTYSNQPQHF

J gene: TRBJ2-7
D gene: NA
V gene: TRBV2
clone size: NA
CDR3 DNA: TGTGCCAGCAGTGGACAGGTCGAGCAGTACTTC
CDR3 protein: CASSGQVEQYF

J gene: TRBJ1-4
D gene: NA
V gene: TRBV11-3
clone size: NA
CDR3 DNA: TGTGCCAGTAGCCCACTAGCGCGGGAGGAAAAACTGTTTTTT
CDR3 protein: CASSPLAREEKLFF

J gene: TRBJ1-6
D gene: NA
V gene: TRBV5-1
clone size: many
CDR3 DNA: TGTGCCAGCAGTTTTTATAATTCACCCCTCCACTTT
CDR3 protein: CASSFYNSPLHF

J gene: TRBJ2-7
D gene: TRBD1
V gene: TRBV9
clone size: NA
CDR3 DNA: TGTGCCAGCAGCCAGACCGGGACAGGGTATCACGAGCAGTACTTC
CDR3 protein: CASSQTGTGYHEQYF

J gene: TRBJ1-1
D gene: NA
V gene: TRBV12-3/TRBV12-4
clone size: NA
CDR3 DNA: TGTGCCAGCAGTTGGACGGCCAACATGAACACTGAAGCTTTCTTT
CDR3 protein: CASSWTANMNTEAFF

J gene: TRBJ1-4
D gene: NA
V gene: TRBV2
clone size: many
CDR3 DNA: TGTGCCAGCAAGGAACAGGGAGGAGAAAAACTGTTTTTT
CDR3 protein: CASKEQGGEKLFF

J gene: TRBJ2-7
D gene: NA
V gene: TRBV6-2/TRBV6-3
clone size: NA
CDR3 DNA: TGTGCCAGCAGTTCCACCCGGACAGGAAAAACGGCGGGGGAGCAGTACTTC
CDR3 protein: CASSSTRTGKTAGEQYF

J gene: TRBJ1-2
D gene: TRBD1
V gene: TRBV2
clone size: NA
CDR3 DNA: TGTGCCAGCAGCTGGGCCGACAGGGAGAACTATGGCTACACCTTC
CDR3 protein: CASSWADRENYGYTF

J gene: TRBJ2-7
D gene: NA
V gene: TRBV14
clone size: NA
CDR3 DNA: TGTGCCAGCAGCCAAGATCTCCGGAACGAGCAGTACTTC
CDR3 protein: CASSQDLRNEQYF

J gene: TRBJ1-5
D gene: NA
V gene: TRBV19
clone size: NA
CDR3 DNA: TGTGCCACCGGGGTACAGCCCCAGCATTTT
CDR3 protein: CATGVQPQHF

J gene: TRBJ1-4
D gene: TRBD1
V gene: TRBV2
clone size: NA
CDR3 DNA: TGTGCCAGCACCCAGGGGACAGGTGGAAATGAAAACCTGTTTTTT
CDR3 protein: CASTQGTGGNENLFF

J gene: TRBJ1-3
D gene: TRBD1
V gene: TRBV19
clone size: many
CDR3 DNA: TGTGCCACCGGGACAGTCGGAAACACCATATATTTT
CDR3 protein: CATGTVGNTIYF

J gene: TRBJ1-2
D gene: TRBD1
V gene: TRBV2
clone size: once
CDR3 DNA: TGTGCCAGCAGCGCGGGACAGAACACCTTC
CDR3 protein: CASSAGQNTF

J gene: TRBJ2-3
D gene: NA
V gene: TRBV20-1
clone size: NA
CDR3 DNA: TGCAGTGCTAGAGGGCTCCCCCACACGGATACGCAGTATTTT
CDR3 protein: CSARGLPHTDTQYF

J gene: TRBJ2-7
D gene: TRBD2
V gene: TRBV7-6
clone size: NA
CDR3 DNA: TGTGCCAGCAGTCAAGTGGGGACTAGCGCGGTCGAGCAGTACTTC
CDR3 protein: CASSQVGTSAVEQYF

J gene: TRBJ2-7
D gene: NA
V gene: TRBV9
clone size: NA
CDR3 DNA: TGTGCCAGCAGCGTAGGCCCGGGGATTTTCTCCTACGAGCAGTACTTC
CDR3 protein: CASSVGPGIFSYEQYF

J gene: TRBJ2-5
D gene: NA
V gene: TRBV2
clone size: many
CDR3 DNA: TGTGCCAGCAGTGGGCTAGCAGCCAGCCAAGAGACCCAGTACTTC
CDR3 protein: CASSGLAASQETQYF

J gene: TRBJ1-1
D gene: NA
V gene: TRBV2
clone size: NA
CDR3 DNA: TGTGCCAGCACCTCAGGGTTGGAGACTGAAGCTTTCTTT
CDR3 protein: CASTSGLETEAFF

J gene: TRBJ2-1
D gene: NA
V gene: TRBV7-2
clone size: once
CDR3 DNA: TGTGCCAGCAGCTGGAGCAGCGGGTCGGGTGAGCAGTTCTTC
CDR3 protein: CASSWSSGSGEQFF

J gene: TRBJ1-6
D gene: TRBD1
V gene: TRBV27
clone size: NA
CDR3 DNA: TGTGCCAGCAGTCGCGACAGGGGCGCGGGGAATTCACCCCTCCACTTT
CDR3 protein: CASSRDRGAGNSPLHF

J gene: TRBJ2-1
D gene: NA
V gene: TRBV5-1
clone size: NA
CDR3 DNA: TGCGCCAGCAGCTTGGCCCTCAGGGATATACGAGATGAGCAGTTCTTC
CDR3 protein: CASSLALRDIRDEQFF